A selection of T cell receptor beta chains follows, all from one sample in a study of response to subunit inactivated influenza vaccine. TCRdb re-analysed the RT-PCR reads in MiXCR, keeping a single row per CDR3 protein. The sample shows fewer than 600,000 distinct CDR3 sequences, under 8.5% of them seen only once. The sequencing here drew on PBMCs from blood, taken approximately 25 months after vaccination. Every receptor here comes from a man aged 50-75 years who received an inactivated influenza vaccine. Each CDR3 is given without its conserved first and last residue. The order of the fields is V gene, J gene, CDR3 protein.

TRBV3-1,TRBJ2-1,ASSYGLAEQF
TRBV12-3/TRBV12-4,TRBJ2-7,ASKPRENSYEQY
TRBV20-1,TRBJ1-2,SAGGQGVGYT
TRBV9,TRBJ2-3,ASSVGKSTAITDTQY
TRBV7-6,TRBJ2-7,ASSLEAVLSSYEQY
TRBV25-1,TRBJ1-5,ASSEGRSQPQH
TRBV24-1,TRBJ2-5,ATSDTGTGDMETQY
TRBV15,TRBJ1-4,ATSRLDEKLF
TRBV6-2/TRBV6-3,TRBJ1-5,ATWGRGQGQPQH
TRBV28,TRBJ2-5,ASSPLLLQETQY
TRBV29-1,TRBJ2-7,SVTWTGDEQY
TRBV5-1,TRBJ1-2,ASSLNVGSSYGYT
TRBV28,TRBJ1-6,ASRLGSNSPLH